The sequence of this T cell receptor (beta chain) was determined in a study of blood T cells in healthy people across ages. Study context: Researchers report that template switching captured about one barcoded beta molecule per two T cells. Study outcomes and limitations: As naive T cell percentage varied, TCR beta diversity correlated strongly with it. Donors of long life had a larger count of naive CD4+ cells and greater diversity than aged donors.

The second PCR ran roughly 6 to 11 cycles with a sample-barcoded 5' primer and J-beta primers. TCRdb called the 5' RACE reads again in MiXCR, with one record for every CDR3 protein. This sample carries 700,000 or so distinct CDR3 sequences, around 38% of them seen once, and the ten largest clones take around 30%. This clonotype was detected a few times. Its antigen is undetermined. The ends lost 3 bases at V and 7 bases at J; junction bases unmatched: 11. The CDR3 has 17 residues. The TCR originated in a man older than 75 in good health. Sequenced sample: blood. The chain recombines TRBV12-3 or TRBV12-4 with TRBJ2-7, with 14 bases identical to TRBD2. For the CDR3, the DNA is TGTGCCAGCAGTTTCGGGACTAGCGGGGGAGTATACAATGAGCAGTACTTC. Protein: CASSFGTSGGVYNEQYF.